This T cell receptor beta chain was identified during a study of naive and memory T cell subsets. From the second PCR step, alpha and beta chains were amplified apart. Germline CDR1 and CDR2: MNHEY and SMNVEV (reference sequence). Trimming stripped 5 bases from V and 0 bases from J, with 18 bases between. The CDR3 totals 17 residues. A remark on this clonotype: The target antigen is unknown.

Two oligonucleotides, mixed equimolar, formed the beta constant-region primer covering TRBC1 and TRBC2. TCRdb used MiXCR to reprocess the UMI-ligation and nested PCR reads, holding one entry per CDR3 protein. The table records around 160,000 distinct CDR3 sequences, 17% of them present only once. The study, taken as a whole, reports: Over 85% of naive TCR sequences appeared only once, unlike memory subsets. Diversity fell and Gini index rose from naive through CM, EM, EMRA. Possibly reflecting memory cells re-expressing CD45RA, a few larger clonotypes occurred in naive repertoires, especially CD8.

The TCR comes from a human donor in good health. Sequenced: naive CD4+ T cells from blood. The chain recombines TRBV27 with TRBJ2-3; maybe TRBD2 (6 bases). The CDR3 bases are TGTGCCAGCAGTCCGATTAGCGGAATAACTAGCACAGATACGCAGTATTTT. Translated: CASSPISGITSTDTQYF.